A selection of T cell receptor beta chains follows, all from one sample in a study of response to subunit inactivated influenza vaccine. Using its own MiXCR run on the RT-PCR reads, TCRdb lists one record per CDR3 protein. The data contain about 500,000 distinct CDR3 sequences, more than 15% of them seen just once; the ten biggest clones take up 3%. Sequencing used CD4+ T cells sorted from PBMCs, obtained about 24 months after vaccination. The receptors originated from a man aged 45 to 75 who received an inactivated influenza vaccine. Each CDR3 is given with its conserved first and last residue. Each record gives: D gene, clone size, V gene, J gene, CDR3 protein, CDR3 DNA. The D gene is left open where the match is weak. Not all rows give a size; the values are once, few, many and, for expanded clones, a class.

.	few	TRBV7-9	TRBJ2-1	CASSPKTTYNEQFF	TGTGCCAGCAGCCCCAAGACCACCTACAATGAGCAGTTCTTC
TRBD2	.	TRBV6-5	TRBJ2-1	CASSYSQRGVYREQFF	TGTGCCAGCAGTTACTCGCAGCGGGGGGTTTATAGGGAGCAGTTCTTC
.	few	TRBV9	TRBJ2-7	CASSVGRGLVYEQYF	TGTGCCAGCAGCGTTGGTCGGGGGCTAGTCTACGAGCAGTACTTC
.	.	TRBV10-3	TRBJ2-5	CAISVTAKETQYF	TGTGCCATCAGTGTAACAGCGAAAGAGACCCAGTACTTC
TRBD1	.	TRBV10-3	TRBJ2-2	CATLRSPGTGTGELFF	TGTGCCACCCTTCGGAGTCCCGGGACAGGGACCGGGGAGCTGTTTTTT
TRBD2	.	TRBV11-2	TRBJ2-6	CASSLGGLAGPKVGANVLTF	TGTGCCAGCAGCTTGGGGGGACTAGCGGGGCCTAAGGTAGGGGCCAACGTCCTGACTTTC
.	.	TRBV28	TRBJ2-7	CASSSVEKDYEQYF	TGTGCCAGCAGTTCCGTAGAGAAGGACTACGAGCAGTACTTC
TRBD2	.	TRBV24-1	TRBJ2-1	CATRGTGLAYNEQFF	TGTGCCACCAGGGGAACCGGACTAGCGTACAATGAGCAGTTCTTC
.	few	TRBV6-1	TRBJ2-7	CASRQGLDYEQYF	TGTGCCAGCAGGCAGGGACTGGACTACGAGCAGTACTTC
.	.	TRBV12-3/TRBV12-4	TRBJ2-7	CASSPDRREQYF	TGTGCCAGCAGTCCCGACAGGAGGGAGCAGTACTTC
.	many	TRBV12-3/TRBV12-4	TRBJ1-1	CASTARGGTEAFF	TGTGCCAGCACCGCAAGGGGCGGCACTGAAGCTTTCTTT
.	once	TRBV2	TRBJ2-7	CASSDRRHYEQYF	TGTGCCAGCAGTGACCGCAGGCACTACGAGCAGTACTTC
.	few	TRBV20-1	TRBJ1-5	CSARGPNSNQPQHF	TGCAGCGCCCGGGGCCCCAACTCCAATCAGCCCCAGCATTTT
.	few	TRBV29-1	TRBJ1-2	CSVEAGGRYTF	TGCAGCGTTGAAGCGGGAGGACGCTACACCTTC
TRBD1	few	TRBV29-1	TRBJ1-1	CSLSLGTATEAFF	TGCAGCCTCAGCCTCGGGACAGCCACTGAAGCTTTCTTT
TRBD1	.	TRBV30	TRBJ1-2	CASKIPGGEGGYTF	TGTGCCTCGAAGATCCCAGGGGGCGAGGGGGGCTACACCTTC
.	few	TRBV5-6	TRBJ1-5	CASSLRAVNQPQHF	TGTGCCAGCAGCTTGCGGGCAGTGAATCAGCCCCAGCATTTT
.	.	TRBV7-9	TRBJ1-2	CASSLASSGYGYTF	TGTGCCAGCAGCTTAGCGAGCTCTGGATATGGCTACACCTTC
.	many	TRBV29-1	TRBJ2-5	CSGGSQETQYF	TGCAGCGGGGGCTCCCAAGAGACCCAGTACTTC
TRBD1	few	TRBV24-1	TRBJ2-3	CATSDFGTGRTDTQYF	TGTGCCACCAGTGATTTTGGGACAGGAAGGACAGATACGCAGTATTTT
TRBD1	many	TRBV10-3	TRBJ2-7	CAIGQGDTEQYF	TGTGCCATCGGACAGGGGGACACCGAGCAGTACTTC
.	many	TRBV9	TRBJ2-1	CASSVNPSSYNEQFF	TGTGCCAGCAGCGTAAATCCAAGCTCCTACAATGAGCAGTTCTTC
.	.	TRBV6-5	TRBJ2-3	CASSSGTLTDTQYF	TGTGCCAGCAGTTCCGGGACTCTCACAGATACGCAGTATTTT
TRBD1	few	TRBV14	TRBJ1-2	CASSPRTGVNYGYTF	TGTGCCAGCAGCCCACGGACAGGGGTCAACTATGGCTACACCTTC
TRBD1	few	TRBV10-3	TRBJ1-1	CAIMAGGAFNTEAFF	TGTGCCATCATGGCAGGGGGGGCCTTTAACACTGAAGCTTTCTTT
TRBD1	many	TRBV12-3/TRBV12-4	TRBJ1-2	CASRPGQGTRGYTF	TGTGCCAGCAGGCCGGGACAGGGGACGCGGGGCTACACCTTC
.	few	TRBV10-2	TRBJ2-5	CASSASGKQETQYF	TGCGCCAGCAGTGCGTCAGGGAAGCAAGAGACCCAGTACTTC
.	.	TRBV18	TRBJ2-2	CASSPSGTGTGELFF	TGTGCCAGCTCACCCTCCGGGACGGGCACCGGGGAGCTGTTTTTT
.	.	TRBV4-3	TRBJ2-7	CASSRSTYSYEQYF	TGCGCCAGCAGCCGATCGACATACTCCTACGAGCAGTACTTC
.	.	TRBV3-1	TRBJ2-1	CASSPQPGLALNEQFF	TGTGCCAGCAGCCCCCAACCGGGACTGGCCCTCAATGAGCAGTTCTTC
TRBD1	many	TRBV20-1	TRBJ2-7	CSARDQTGPVF	TGCAGTGCTAGGGACCAGACAGGGCCAGTATTC
TRBD1	few	TRBV12-3/TRBV12-4	TRBJ1-2	CASSLLGTGNGYTF	TGTGCCAGCAGTCTCCTCGGGACAGGGAATGGCTACACCTTC
.	.	TRBV6-2/TRBV6-3	TRBJ1-1	CASSYSILGGNTEAFF	TGTGCCAGCAGTTACTCGATCCTAGGGGGGAACACTGAAGCTTTCTTT
.	many	TRBV3-1	TRBJ1-1	CASTGPSEAFF	TGTGCCAGCACAGGCCCCTCTGAAGCTTTCTTT
.	.	TRBV6-2/TRBV6-3	TRBJ1-5	CASTTPESYQPQHF	TGTGCCAGCACTACACCGGAGTCATATCAGCCCCAGCATTTT
TRBD1	.	TRBV10-1	TRBJ2-7	CASSDHGTGTYEQYF	TGCGCCAGCAGTGATCACGGGACAGGGACCTACGAGCAGTACTTC
.	.	TRBV15	TRBJ2-7	CATSREPRTAYEQYF	TGTGCCACCAGCAGAGAACCCCGGACAGCCTACGAGCAGTACTTC
.	.	TRBV20-1	TRBJ1-2	CSARQSNYGYTF	TGCAGTGCTAGGCAGTCTAACTATGGCTACACCTTC
TRBD1	.	TRBV14	TRBJ2-2	CASSQVRWTGENTGELFF	TGTGCCAGCAGCCAAGTAAGATGGACAGGGGAGAACACCGGGGAGCTGTTTTTT
.	few	TRBV12-3/TRBV12-4	TRBJ2-2	CASSSVHRTGELFF	TGTGCCAGCAGTTCGGTCCATAGGACCGGGGAGCTGTTTTTT
.	.	TRBV2	TRBJ2-5	CASSEAVEGGPWYF	TGTGCCAGCAGTGAAGCGGTAGAGGGTGGCCCGTGGTACTTC
.	.	TRBV3-1	TRBJ2-1	CASSQAEQRQFF	TGTGCCAGCAGCCAAGCCGAGCAACGGCAGTTCTTC
.	few	TRBV6-2/TRBV6-3	TRBJ2-3	CASSYERTQYF	TGTGCCAGCAGTTACGAGAGGACGCAGTATTTT
.	few	TRBV11-3	TRBJ1-1	CASSLGAGRETEAFF	TGTGCCAGCAGCTTAGGAGCGGGGCGCGAGACTGAAGCTTTCTTT
TRBD2	few	TRBV20-1	TRBJ2-3	CSATPGLAGELDTQYF	TGCAGTGCTACTCCGGGACTAGCGGGAGAGTTGGATACGCAGTATTTT
TRBD2	.	TRBV11-2	TRBJ2-1	CASSARLAGAYNEQFF	TGTGCCAGCAGCGCGAGGCTAGCGGGGGCCTACAATGAGCAGTTCTTC
.	few	TRBV4-3	TRBJ2-1	CASSISSGGAYNEQFF	TGCGCCAGCAGCATAAGCTCGGGCGGCGCCTACAATGAGCAGTTCTTC
.	few	TRBV20-1	TRBJ2-1	CSARASFGDNEQFF	TGCAGTGCTAGAGCCAGCTTTGGGGACAATGAGCAGTTCTTC
TRBD2	once	TRBV20-1	TRBJ2-1	CSARDPRLAADNEQFF	TGCAGTGCTAGAGATCCCCGACTAGCGGCCGACAATGAGCAGTTCTTC
.	few	TRBV12-3/TRBV12-4	TRBJ1-1	CASSPALINTEAFF	TGTGCCAGCAGCCCCGCCCTAATCAACACTGAAGCTTTCTTT
TRBD1	few	TRBV5-1	TRBJ2-7	CASSRAGQGVGEQYF	TGCGCCAGCAGCCGGGCGGGACAGGGTGTGGGCGAGCAGTACTTC
.	few	TRBV7-2	TRBJ1-5	CASSLRQSTPQHF	TGTGCCAGCAGCTTACGACAGTCGACGCCCCAGCATTTT
.	many	TRBV4-2	TRBJ2-6	CASSQELARANVLTF	TGTGCCAGCAGCCAAGAGCTAGCTAGGGCCAACGTCCTGACTTTC
.	few	TRBV5-1	TRBJ1-2	CASTLAASANYGYTF	TGCGCCAGCACCCTGGCCGCGTCAGCTAACTATGGCTACACCTTC
.	.	TRBV19	TRBJ1-2	CASSIPPGSRGYTF	TGTGCCAGTAGTATACCCCCAGGGTCTCGTGGCTACACCTTC